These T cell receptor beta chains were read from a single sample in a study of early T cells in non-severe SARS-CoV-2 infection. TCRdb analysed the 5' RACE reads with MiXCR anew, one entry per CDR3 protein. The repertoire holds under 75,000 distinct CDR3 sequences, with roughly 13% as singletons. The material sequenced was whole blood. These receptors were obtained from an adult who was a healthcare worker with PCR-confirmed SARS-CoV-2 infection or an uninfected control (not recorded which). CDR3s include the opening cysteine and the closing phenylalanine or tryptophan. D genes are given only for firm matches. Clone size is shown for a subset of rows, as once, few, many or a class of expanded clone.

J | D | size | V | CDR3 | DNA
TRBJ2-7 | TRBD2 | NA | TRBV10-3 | CAISGTSGSYEQYF | TGTGCCATCAGCGGGACTAGCGGATCCTACGAGCAGTACTTC
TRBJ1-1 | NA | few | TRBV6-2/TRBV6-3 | CAIVGNTEASF | TGTGCCATCGTAGGTAACACTGAAGCTTCCTTT
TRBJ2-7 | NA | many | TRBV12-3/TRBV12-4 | CASSLALGRLEYF | TGTGCCAGCAGTTTAGCGCTCGGGAGATTGGAGTACTTC
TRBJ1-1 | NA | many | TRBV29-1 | CSAGRRDEAFF | TGCAGCGCTGGGAGGAGGGATGAAGCTTTCTTT
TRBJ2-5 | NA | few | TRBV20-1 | CSARDPSAGQETQYF | TGCAGTGCTAGGGATCCCTCTGCGGGGCAAGAGACCCAGTACTTC
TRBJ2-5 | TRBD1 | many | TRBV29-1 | CSAPGQGVQTQYF | TGCAGCGCGCCGGGACAGGGTGTTCAGACCCAGTACTTC
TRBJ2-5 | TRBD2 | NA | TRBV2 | CASRGGGSGRRQETQYF | TGTGCCAGCAGGGGCGGCGGGAGCGGGAGGAGACAGGAGACCCAGTACTTC
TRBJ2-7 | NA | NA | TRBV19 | CASSIVPSASYEQYF | TGTGCCAGTAGTATAGTTCCTAGCGCCTCCTACGAGCAGTACTTC
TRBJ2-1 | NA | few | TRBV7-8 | CASSFSVAYNEQFF | TGTGCCAGCAGCTTCTCAGTGGCCTACAATGAGCAGTTCTTC
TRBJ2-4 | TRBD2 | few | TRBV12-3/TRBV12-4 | CASSLAGSGRGKNIQYF | TGTGCCAGCAGTTTAGCGGGGAGCGGGAGGGGGAAAAACATTCAGTACTTC
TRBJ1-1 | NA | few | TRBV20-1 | CSAQDTQNTEAFF | TGCAGTGCCCAGGACACTCAGAACACTGAAGCTTTCTTT
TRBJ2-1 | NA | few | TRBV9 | CASSATFLGEQFF | TGTGCCAGCAGCGCCACCTTTCTAGGTGAGCAGTTCTTC
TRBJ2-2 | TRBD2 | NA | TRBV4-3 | CASSQASGRYTGELFF | TGCGCCAGCAGCCAAGCTAGCGGGAGGTACACCGGGGAGCTGTTTTTT
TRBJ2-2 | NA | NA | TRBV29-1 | CSVEWAGELFF | TGCAGCGTTGAGTGGGCCGGGGAGCTGTTTTTT
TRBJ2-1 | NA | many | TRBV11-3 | CASSLSTRDNEQFF | TGTGCCAGCAGCTTAAGTACTAGAGACAATGAGCAGTTCTTC
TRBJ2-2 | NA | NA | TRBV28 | CASSLWVRGQTGELFF | TGTGCCAGCAGTTTATGGGTCCGGGGCCAGACCGGGGAGCTGTTTTTT
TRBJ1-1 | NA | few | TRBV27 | CASRRPSHTEAFF | TGTGCCAGCAGAAGACCGAGTCACACTGAAGCTTTCTTT
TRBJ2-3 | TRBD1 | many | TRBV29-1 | CSVESDRGFTDTQYF | TGCAGCGTTGAATCGGACAGGGGATTCACAGATACGCAGTATTTT
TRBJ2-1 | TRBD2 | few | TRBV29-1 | CSVMGLAGYNEQFF | TGCAGCGTCATGGGACTAGCGGGTTACAATGAGCAGTTCTTC
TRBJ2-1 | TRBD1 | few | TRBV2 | CASGQGSYNEQFF | TGTGCCAGCGGACAGGGATCCTACAATGAGCAGTTCTTC
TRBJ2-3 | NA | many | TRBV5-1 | CASSLERIPGTQYF | TGCGCCAGCAGCTTGGAGCGGATCCCCGGTACGCAGTATTTT
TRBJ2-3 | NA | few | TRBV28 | CASSSTNGPPSFTDTQYF | TGTGCCAGCAGTTCCACTAATGGCCCACCCTCCTTCACAGATACGCAGTATTTT
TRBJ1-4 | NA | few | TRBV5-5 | CASSLVTGNEKLFF | TGTGCCAGCAGCTTGGTAACGGGCAATGAAAAACTGTTTTTT
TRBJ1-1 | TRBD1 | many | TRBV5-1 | CASSPNPPGTGGMNTEAFF | TGCGCCAGCAGCCCCAATCCCCCCGGGACAGGGGGGATGAACACTGAAGCTTTCTTT
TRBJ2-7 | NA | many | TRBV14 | CASSPGYEQYF | TGTGCCAGCAGCCCAGGGTACGAGCAGTACTTC